Below are 24 T cell receptor beta chains sequenced from a single sample in a study of cytomegalovirus exposure and HLA in healthy donors. The PCR used 60 Vbeta and 13 Jbeta primers. The data were produced by immunoSEQ multiplex PCR, yet TCRdb's version contains in-frame clones alone and is incomplete. Among around 250,000 clones listed, around 80% were seen once. Sequencing was carried out using PBMCs. These receptors were collected from a woman aged 60-70 years in good health and CMV-seropositive.

This clone was observed a handful of times. V is TRBV4-1 and J is TRBJ1-1, with D possibly matching TRBD1 (6 bases). This CDR3 has 14 amino acids. The ends were cut back, 0 bases at V and 1 base at J, with 6 bases in the middle. CDR1 is MGHRA and CDR2 is YSYEKL in the germline V gene. This CDR3 reads CASSQEGQNTEAFF. The CDR3 coding sequence is TGCGCCAGCAGCCAAGAGGGACAGAACACTGAAGCTTTCTTT.

This clone showed up just once. J is TRBJ1-2 and V is TRBV12-5; D unresolved. The CDR3 length is 15 residues. The V and J ends lost 5 bases and 5 bases respectively, with 18 bases between them. Germline V CDR1 and CDR2: LGHNT, FRNRAP. CDR3 in amino acids: CASGKERWEVYGYTF. CDR3 DNA sequence: TGTGCTAGTGGTAAAGAACGGTGGGAGGTTTATGGCTACACCTTC.

This clone came up once. CDR3 residues: CASSEWDSTYEQYF. CDR3 coding DNA: TGTGCCAGTAGTGAATGGGACAGCACCTACGAGCAGTACTTC. This chain connects TRBV19 to TRBJ2-7; TRBD1 matches 7 bases. V shed 5 bases and J 2 bases; nucleotides not matched to a gene: 6. Germline V CDR1 and CDR2: LNHDA, SQIVND (reference sequence). CDR3 size: 14 residues.

The CDR3 is CASGHDRVSNQPQHF. The CDR3 nucleotides are TGTGCTAGTGGCCATGACAGGGTTTCCAATCAGCCCCAGCATTTT. The chain uses TRBV12-5 and TRBJ1-5; TRBD1 agrees at 7 bases. This CDR3 region has 15 residues. Germline CDR1 reads LGHNT; CDR2 reads FRNRAP. Trimming at V came to 6 bases and at J to 3 bases, leaving 8 bases not matched to a gene.

This chain links TRBV6-1 with TRBJ2-5; D possibly corresponds to TRBD1 (6 bases). The V gene lost 3 bases and the J gene lost 0 bases, with 11 bases spanning the gap. The CDR3 extends over 15 amino acids. Germline CDR1 is MNHNS and CDR2 is SASEGT. The CDR3 is CASSDPQGYQETQYF. CDR3 DNA sequence: TGTGCCAGCAGTGATCCTCAGGGGTACCAAGAGACCCAGTACTTC.

The chain combines TRBV14 with TRBJ1-2; 11 nucleotides align to TRBD1. Germline CDR1 SGHDN, CDR2 FVKESK. V lost 6 bases and J lost 4; bases outside the gene matches: 4. CDR3 length equals 14 residues. CDR3 nucleotide sequence: TGTGCCAGCAGGCGGACAGGGGGCGGCTATGGCTACACCTTC. Its protein product is CASRRTGGGYGYTF.

The chain links TRBV2 to TRBJ2-2; a possible D gene is TRBD2 (5 bases). Trimming took off 4 bases at V and 1 base at J, with 10 bases between the two ends. The CDR3 is 15 residues long. Germline values: CDR1 SNHLY, CDR2 FYNNEI. The CDR3 spells CASSGTSWNTGELFF. CDR3 nucleotides: TGTGCCAGCAGTGGAACTAGTTGGAACACCGGGGAGCTGTTTTTT.

There are a few counts of this clone. The chain employs TRBV15 and TRBJ1-1, with D uncertain. The germline V and J ends were trimmed by 5 bases and 1 base, with 8 bases remaining between them. Germline lookup yields CDR1 LNHNV and CDR2 YYDKDF (reference sequence). This CDR3 has 13 amino acids. CDR3 DNA sequence: TGTGCCACCAGCTTCCGACAGAACACTGAAGCTTTCTTT. Amino acids: CATSFRQNTEAFF. The variable domain in full, completed from reference TRBV15 and TRBJ1-1, reads DAMVIQNPRYQVTQFGKPVTLSCSQTLNHNVMYWYQQKSSQAPKLLFHYYDKDFNNEADTPDNFQSRRPNTSFCFLDIRSPGLGDTAMYLCATSFRQNTEAFFGQGTRLTVV.

This clone was detected only once. This rearrangement joins TRBV2 to TRBJ2-4; no clear D gene. The CDR3 runs 18 residues. V was shortened by 1 base and J by 0 bases, with 16 bases between the two germline ends. Looked up from germline, CDR1 is SNHLY and CDR2 is FYNNEI. Here the CDR3 DNA reads TGTGCCAGCAGTGAAGAGGCAGGCCCTCCAATAGCCAAAAACATTCAGTACTTC. This gives the protein CASSEEAGPPIAKNIQYF.

The rearrangement links TRBV7-8 to TRBJ2-5, with TRBD2 matching over 10 bases. With V trimmed by 3 bases and J by 2 bases, 6 bases remained unmatched. In germline, CDR1 is SGHVS, CDR2 FQNEAQ. The CDR3 contains 16 residues. CDR3 in amino acids: CASSFPTSGWQETQYF. CDR3 in DNA: TGTGCCAGCAGCTTCCCGACTAGCGGGTGGCAAGAGACCCAGTACTTC.

The rearrangement joins TRBV6-5 to TRBJ2-7; 10 bases match TRBD2. The trim removed 7 bases at V and 3 bases at J, leaving 6 bases unmatched. The CDR3 contains 14 residues. Germline V lookup: CDR1 MNHEY, CDR2 SVGAGI. The CDR3 protein is CASTSPSGSYEQYF. CDR3 nucleotides: TGTGCCAGCACGTCACCTAGCGGGAGCTACGAGCAGTACTTC.

V and J are TRBV28 and TRBJ1-5; TRBD1 might be the D (6 bases). The CDR3 covers 14 residues. The V and J ends lost 3 bases and 2 bases respectively, with 8 bases between them. CDR1 MDHEN and CDR2 SYDVKM come from the germline V gene. CDR3 sequence: CASSLSGGNQPQHF. The DNA for the CDR3 is TGTGCCAGCAGTTTGTCAGGGGGCAATCAGCCCCAGCATTTT. The variable domain in full, with the rest retrieved from reference TRBV28 and TRBJ1-5, is DVKVTQSSRYLVKRTGEKVFLECVQDMDHENMFWYRQDPGLGLRLIYFSYDVKMKEKGDIPEGYSVSREKKERFSLILESASTNQTSMYLCASSLSGGNQPQHFGDGTRLSIL.

The table lists this clone with a few counts. Other nucleotide sequences from this sample produce the same CDR3. The chain links TRBV5-1 to TRBJ2-1; 15 bases line up with TRBD2. J gave up 7 bases and V 5 bases, and 1 base lay outside the gene matches. Germline V gene sequence: CDR1 SGHRS, CDR2 YFSETQ. The CDR3 totals 14 residues. DNA for the CDR3: TGCGCCAGCAGAGGACTAGCGGGAGGGAATGAGCAGTTCTTC. Protein sequence: CASRGLAGGNEQFF.

The V call is TRBV4-2, the J call TRBJ1-4, with D hard to call. Germline CDR1 LGHNA, CDR2 YNFKEQ. The CDR3 consists of 15 residues. V dropped 1 base and J dropped 0 bases, with 6 bases sitting between them. The CDR3 region has the DNA TGTGCCAGCAGCCAAGCCGGGGCAACTAATGAAAAACTGTTTTTT. This encodes CASSQAGATNEKLFF.

The chain combines TRBV27 with TRBJ2-1; TRBD2 matches 11 bases. There are 16 residues in the CDR3. CDR1 and CDR2 (germline): MNHEY, SMNVEV (reference sequence). V gave up 6 bases and J gave up 5 bases; unmatched junction bases: 9. CDR3 amino acids: CASSPWGTSGNNEQFF. The DNA of the CDR3 is TGTGCCAGCAGCCCATGGGGGACTAGCGGCAACAATGAGCAGTTCTTC.

V usage is TRBV7-7 and J usage is TRBJ1-2; no firm D call. Germline CDR1 and CDR2: SSHAT and FNYEAQ (reference sequence). This CDR3 has 13 residues. V was pared by 5 bases and J by 7 bases, with 14 bases between. This chain's CDR3 is CASSPTSRLGYTF. CDR3 nucleotide sequence: TGTGCCAGCAGCCCTACATCAAGACTTGGCTACACCTTC.

This chain connects TRBV30 to TRBJ2-3; D perhaps matches TRBD2 (6 bases). The CDR3 runs 13 residues. V lost 7 bases, J lost 0 bases, and 11 bases lay in between. Germline values: CDR1 GTSNPN, CDR2 SVGIG (reference sequence). The CDR3 region has the DNA TGTGCCTTCCGCAGCGGGAGCACAGATACGCAGTATTTT. Translation: CAFRSGSTDTQYF.

The rearrangement uses TRBV5-1 and TRBJ1-4; 10 bases line up with TRBD1. J lost 8 bases, V lost 4 bases, and 2 bases had no gene match. The CDR3 is made up of 13 amino acids. Germline V gives CDR1 SGHRS, CDR2 YFSETQ. The CDR3 coding sequence is TGCGCCAGCAGCGTGACAGGGGGCGAAAAACTGTTTTTT. Protein: CASSVTGGEKLFF.

The V call is TRBV2, the J call TRBJ2-7, with TRBD1 matching 10 bases. Per the germline V gene, CDR1 is SNHLY and CDR2 is FYNNEI. J gave up 4 bases and V 4 bases, and 4 bases lay outside the gene matches. The CDR3 sequence is 14 residues long. CDR3 DNA: TGTGCCAGCAGTGGGACAGGGGGTTGGTACGAGCAGTACTTC. Protein: CASSGTGGWYEQYF.

This chain uses TRBV4-1 with TRBJ2-2; D gene ambiguous. V was shortened by 1 base and J by 2 bases, with 8 bases between the two germline ends. This CDR3 spans 15 amino acids. CDR1 is MGHRA, CDR2 YSYEKL, per germline. The CDR3 nucleotides are TGCGCCAGCAGCCAAGGGCCCTTTAACACCGGGGAGCTGTTTTTT. Protein product: CASSQGPFNTGELFF.

This clone is a singleton in its sample. The chain combines TRBV29-1 with TRBJ2-1; D might be TRBD2 (5 bases). The CDR3 covers 15 residues. The germline CDR1 and CDR2 sequences are SQVTM and ANQGSEA. Trimming cost V 4 bases and J 1 base, with 14 bases left between them. The CDR3 DNA is TGCAGCGTTGCCGCTCAGCGGCCGTCCTACAATGAGCAGTTCTTC. Its protein is CSVAAQRPSYNEQFF.

The CDR3 loop reads CASSEPDRLYGYTF. CDR3 in DNA: TGTGCCAGCAGTGAGCCGGACAGGCTCTATGGCTACACCTTC. The chain is built from TRBV6-1 and TRBJ1-2, with 7 bases identical to TRBD1. The V gene end was trimmed by 3 bases and the J gene end by 4 bases; junction bases not matched to a gene: 5. Per the germline V gene, CDR1 is MNHNS and CDR2 is SASEGT. This CDR3 contains 14 residues.

This sequence joins TRBV28 and TRBJ2-1; D is possibly TRBD2 (6 bases). CDR1 and CDR2 (germline): MDHEN, SYDVKM. The CDR3 loop spans 15 amino acids. V was pared by 3 bases and J by 5 bases, with 14 bases between. CDR3 sequence reads: CASSLLTSWDNEQFF. The CDR3 DNA sequence: TGTGCCAGCAGTTTGCTAACTAGCTGGGACAATGAGCAGTTCTTC.

The rearrangement uses TRBV5-1 and TRBJ2-7; D may be TRBD1 (6 bases). The V and J ends lost 0 bases and 4 bases respectively, with 14 bases between them. This CDR3 contains 15 residues. The germline V gene encodes CDR1 SGHRS and CDR2 YFSETQ. CDR3 loop: CASSLVGGWSYEQYF. CDR3 bases: TGCGCCAGCAGCTTGGTTGGGGGCTGGTCGTACGAGCAGTACTTC.